This TCR beta chain emerged from a study of graft-versus-host responses after intestinal transplantation. Notes on this clone: Its cognate antigen is unknown.

Profiled with immunoSEQ multiplex PCR; TCRdb holds only in-frame clones, not every one. The sample has tens of thousands of clones, more than 90% seen once. This CDR3 comprises 12 residues. Germline CDR1 reads MNHEY; CDR2 reads SMNVEV (reference sequence). Trimming removed 5 bases from V and 8 bases from J, with 12 bases in between. The sequence derives from a human donor who received an intestinal transplant. The V call is TRBV27, the J call TRBJ2-5, with a possible D match to TRBD2 (5 bases). The sample in question was unstimulated CD4+ T cells sorted from spleen or lymph node cells, obtained before intestinal transplant. This CDR3 is CASSMYRGTQYF. The CDR3 bases are TGTGCCAGCAGTATGTATCGGGGAACCCAGTACTTC.